The 27 T cell receptor beta chains in this list originate from one sample, sequenced in a study of cytomegalovirus exposure and HLA in healthy donors. Primers: 60 Vbeta forward and 13 Jbeta reverse. Libraries were prepared by immunoSEQ multiplex PCR; TCRdb keeps only in-frame clonotypes and omits some of them. The table lists 170,000 or so clones, around three quarters of them singletons. The specimen sequenced was PBMCs. The receptors originated from a woman aged 50 to 60 in good health and CMV-seropositive.

The gene calls are TRBV7-9 and TRBJ2-7, with 7 bases that match TRBD1. CDR1 and CDR2 (germline): SEHNR, FQNEAQ (reference sequence). Germline trimming cut 3 bases from V and 0 bases from J; bases unmatched to any gene: 11. The CDR3 is 17 amino acids. CDR3 DNA: TGTGCCAGCAGCTTGAGGCCGGGCCCAGGGGGCTCCTACGAGCAGTACTTC. Residues: CASSLRPGPGGSYEQYF.

V usage is TRBV11-3 and J usage is TRBJ2-5; 8 nucleotides match TRBD2. V lost 4 bases, J lost 5 bases, and 15 bases stayed unmatched. Germline V gives CDR1 SGHNT, CDR2 YENEEA. This CDR3 comprises 17 residues. This CDR3 reads CASSSRSRPGGRETQYF. The CDR3 nucleotides are TGTGCCAGCAGCTCCCGGAGTAGACCGGGGGGGCGTGAGACCCAGTACTTC.

The chain has TRBV5-4 and TRBJ2-7; TRBD2 is a possible D gene (5 bases). Trimming removed 3 bases from V and 5 bases from J, with 15 bases in between. This CDR3 region has 14 residues. Germline values: CDR1 SGHNT, CDR2 YYREEE (reference sequence). The CDR3 nucleotides are TGTGCCAGCAGCTCAAAGGGAGTTAGCCACGAGCAGTACTTC. Its translation: CASSSKGVSHEQYF.

This clone showed up just once. The chain joins TRBV7-2 to TRBJ2-7, with 9 positions matching TRBD1. V trimming: 0 bases; J trimming: 7 bases; junction bases outside the gene matches: 4. There are 14 residues in the CDR3. Germline lookup yields CDR1 SGHTA and CDR2 FQGNSA. The CDR3 DNA is TGTGCCAGCAGCTTAGCCGGGACAGGGTTGGAGCAGTACTTC. The encoded protein is CASSLAGTGLEQYF. Based on the CDR3 plus reference TRBV7-2 and TRBJ2-7, the full variable domain is GAGVSQSPSNKVTEKGKDVELRCDPISGHTALYWYRQSLGQGLEFLIYFQGNSAPDKSGLPSDRFSAERTGGSVSTLTIQRTQQEDSAVYLCASSLAGTGLEQYFGPGTRLTVT.

The chain joins TRBV7-2 to TRBJ1-1; TRBD1 aligns across 11 bases. This CDR3 spans 14 amino acids. Per the germline V gene, CDR1 is SGHTA and CDR2 is FQGNSA. V dropped 4 bases and J dropped 6; count of bases not matched to a gene: 4. CDR3 in amino acids: CASSSPGQGAEAFF. The DNA for the CDR3 is TGTGCCAGCAGCTCTCCGGGACAGGGGGCTGAAGCTTTCTTT.

The CDR3 region is CASSQGGSAADTQYF. The CDR3 DNA reads TGTGCCAGCAGTCAAGGGGGTAGTGCGGCAGATACGCAGTATTTT. This chain joins TRBV9 and TRBJ2-3; D might be TRBD1 (6 bases). The V end was cut by 5 bases, the J end by 4 bases, with 17 bases between. CDR1 SGDLS and CDR2 YYNGEE come from the germline V gene. The CDR3 runs to 15 residues.

V usage is TRBV4-3 and J usage is TRBJ1-1; TRBD1 is a possible D gene (5 bases). V was clipped by 1 base and J by 10 bases, with 16 bases between them. The CDR3 has 14 amino acids. Germline CDR1 is LGHNA and CDR2 is YSLEER. The CDR3 bases are TGCGCCAGCAGCCAAGGCCCCGCAGGGAGGGGAGCTTTCTTT. Residues: CASSQGPAGRGAFF.

This chain connects TRBV29-1 to TRBJ2-2; possible D gene TRBD1, 5 bases. Germline values: CDR1 SQVTM, CDR2 ANQGSEA. V lost 4 bases, J lost 7 bases, and 16 bases lay in between. The CDR3 covers 14 residues. CDR3 coding DNA: TGCAGCGTTGTTTGGGGCCCGATTAGCGGGGAGCTGTTTTTT. Translated: CSVVWGPISGELFF.

The chain has TRBV25-1 and TRBJ2-5, with 8 positions matching TRBD2. The J call may not be correct, given that the DNA end is closer to TRBJ2-7. Germline CDR1 reads MGHDK; CDR2 reads SYGVNS. The CDR3 sequence is 13 residues long. CDR3 sequence reads: CASGYSGDYEQYF. As DNA, the CDR3 is TGTGCCAGCGGATATAGCGGGGACTACGAGCAGTACTTC.

This chain joins TRBV6-6 and TRBJ1-5; maybe TRBD1 (6 bases). From germline, CDR1 is MNHNY and CDR2 SVGAGI (reference sequence). The CDR3 is made up of 16 amino acids. Trimming removed 2 bases at V and 7 bases at J, with 18 bases between. The CDR3 DNA follows: TGTGCCAGCAGTTACGACCGACCGACAGGACGCCAGCCCCAGCATTTT. Its protein product is CASSYDRPTGRQPQHF.

The chain carries TRBV5-1 and TRBJ2-5; 15 bases map to TRBD2. The germline CDR1 and CDR2 sequences are SGHRS and YFSETQ. The junction had 7 bases not matched to a gene; V was cut back by 4 bases and J by 0 bases. The CDR3 is 18 residues long. The DNA of the CDR3 is TGCGCCAGCAGCATCGGACTAGCGGGAGGGCCGGACCAAGAGACCCAGTACTTC. Translated, it gives CASSIGLAGGPDQETQYF. The variable domain in full, with the rest retrieved from reference TRBV5-1 and TRBJ2-5, is KAGVTQTPRYLIKTRGQQVTLSCSPISGHRSVSWYQQTPGQGLQFLFEYFSETQRNKGNFPGRFSGRQFSNSRSEMNVSTLELGDSALYLCASSIGLAGGPDQETQYFGPGTRLLVL.

The chain employs TRBV25-1 and TRBJ2-2; TRBD1 matches at 9 bases. Per the germline V gene, CDR1 is MGHDK and CDR2 is SYGVNS. V was pared by 2 bases and J by 5 bases, with 3 bases of the junction left unmatched. The CDR3 is made up of 15 amino acids. The DNA for the CDR3 is TGTGCCAGCAGTGAAACAGGGGGCTGGACCGGGGAGCTGTTTTTT. Its protein is CASSETGGWTGELFF.

CDR3 in DNA: TGTGCCAGCACGTCCGGGACAGGGAACACCGGGGAGCTGTTTTTT. Its protein product is CASTSGTGNTGELFF. The chain couples TRBV6-1 to TRBJ2-2; 8 bases are a match to TRBD1. V lost 7 bases, J lost 1 base, and 5 bases stayed unmatched. From germline, CDR1 is MNHNS and CDR2 SASEGT. The CDR3 totals 15 residues.

V gene TRBV7-8 combines with J gene TRBJ2-7, with D perhaps matching TRBD1 (6 bases). The germline CDR1 and CDR2 sequences are SGHVS and FQNEAQ. This CDR3 spans 16 amino acids. The V end was cut by 5 bases, the J end by 5 bases, with 22 bases between. In nucleotides, the CDR3 is TGTGCCAGCAGCCCTCGCGGACAGCCGATGGGCCACGAGCAGTACTTC. It specifies CASSPRGQPMGHEQYF.

This clone has only a few counts. This chain links TRBV11-2 with TRBJ2-3; D is undetermined. Trimming took 8 bases from V and 4 from J, leaving 7 bases between them. The germline V gene has CDR1 SGHAT and CDR2 FQNNGV. CDR3 length: 11 residues. CDR3 sequence reads: CASLRADTQYF. The CDR3 region has the DNA TGTGCCAGCTTACGAGCAGATACGCAGTATTTT.

This chain joins TRBV2 and TRBJ1-5, with D unresolved. Deletions cut 3 bases from V and 3 bases from J, with 6 bases between. This CDR3 comprises 13 residues. Germline values: CDR1 SNHLY, CDR2 FYNNEI. This chain's CDR3 is CASSDTANQPQHF. The CDR3 region has the DNA TGTGCCAGCAGTGATACAGCCAATCAGCCCCAGCATTTT.

The CDR3: CASSFGQIKSAVSGNTIYF. Written as DNA, the CDR3 is TGTGCCAGCAGCTTCGGACAGATAAAATCAGCAGTCTCTGGAAACACCATATATTTT. The chain joins TRBV7-6 to TRBJ1-3; D possibly corresponds to TRBD1 (6 bases). Germline CDR1 SGHVS, CDR2 FNYEAQ. This CDR3 is 19 amino acids long. With 3 bases removed from V and 0 bases from J, the gap between germline ends came to 21 bases.

The chain carries TRBV6-6 and TRBJ1-1; D is unresolved. CDR1 and CDR2 (germline): MNHNY, SVGAGI (reference sequence). V was shortened by 6 bases and J by 8 bases, with 16 bases between the two germline ends. CDR3 length equals 13 residues. CDR3 amino acids: CASSSPPVPEAFF. CDR3 nucleotides: TGTGCCAGCAGCTCCCCCCCCGTTCCGGAAGCTTTCTTT.

The CDR3 coding sequence is TGTGCCAGCAGTTTAAGGGACAGGGGAATATTTCGGTGGGCTTTCTTT. Protein: CASSLRDRGIFRWAFF. V gene TRBV28 combines with J gene TRBJ1-1; 10 positions agree with TRBD1. Per the germline V gene, CDR1 is MDHEN and CDR2 is SYDVKM. V was pared by 2 bases and J by 11 bases, with 14 bases of the junction left unmatched. The CDR3 loop spans 16 amino acids.

A few counts support this clone. The rearrangement links TRBV7-2 to TRBJ2-1; a weak D match, TRBD1 (6 bases). The V end was cut by 2 bases, the J end by 4 bases, with 9 bases between. This CDR3 spans 14 amino acids. Germline V gene sequence: CDR1 SGHTA, CDR2 FQGNSA. The CDR3 DNA follows: TGTGCCAGCAGCTTATCTGGACAGTACAATGAGCAGTTCTTC. It codes for CASSLSGQYNEQFF.

This clone showed up just a few times. The rearrangement joins TRBV11-2 to TRBJ2-2, with 7 nucleotides matching TRBD1. This CDR3 has 15 amino acids. V lost 3 bases to trimming and J lost 1 base; unmatched junction nucleotides: 2. Germline lookup yields CDR1 SGHAT and CDR2 FQNNGV. CDR3 in amino acids: CASSFGTVNTGELFF. DNA for the CDR3: TGTGCCAGCAGCTTTGGGACAGTGAACACCGGGGAGCTGTTTTTT.

V usage is TRBV4-2 and J usage is TRBJ1-3; TRBD1 matches 7 bases. Trimming took 1 base from V and 4 from J; bases not matched to a gene: 1. The CDR3 loop spans 14 amino acids. Germline CDR1 reads LGHNA; CDR2 reads YNFKEQ. The DNA for the CDR3 is TGTGCCAGCAGCCAAGGACAGGGAGGAAACACCATATATTTT. Translating gives CASSQGQGGNTIYF.

V gene TRBV29-1 combines with J gene TRBJ2-5, with 7 bases aligning to TRBD1. The V segment lost 4 bases and the J segment 3 bases; nucleotides outside the gene matches: 8. Looked up from germline, CDR1 is SQVTM and CDR2 is ANQGSEA. The CDR3 runs to 14 residues. CDR3 residues: CSVGDTGTEETQYF. The CDR3 DNA is TGCAGCGTTGGAGACACCGGGACAGAAGAGACCCAGTACTTC.

The chain combines TRBV9 with TRBJ2-6; 13 bases line up with TRBD2. Germline V CDR1 and CDR2: SGDLS, YYNGEE. The CDR3 loop spans 19 amino acids. The V gene end was trimmed by 0 bases and the J gene end by 3 bases; junction bases not matched to a gene: 6. CDR3 coding DNA: TGTGCCAGCAGCGTAGAGGGGACTAGCGGGGCATTTGGGGCCAACGTCCTGACTTTC. Its translation is CASSVEGTSGAFGANVLTF.

The chain combines TRBV29-1 with TRBJ2-3; 7 positions match TRBD1. Trimming took 3 bases from V and 1 from J; bases not matched to a gene: 4. The V gene's germline CDR1 is SQVTM and CDR2 ANQGSEA. The CDR3 length is 14 residues. Here the CDR3 reads CSVEGTGGTDTQYF. In nucleotides, the CDR3 is TGCAGCGTTGAGGGAACAGGGGGCACAGATACGCAGTATTTT.

This sequence joins TRBV9 and TRBJ2-1, with 10 bases lining up with TRBD1. This CDR3 has 17 amino acids. Germline CDR1 reads SGDLS; CDR2 reads YYNGEE. V gave up 3 bases and J gave up 6 bases; unmatched junction bases: 12. CDR3: CASSAPWGTGASNEQFF. CDR3 sequence (DNA): TGTGCCAGCAGCGCACCCTGGGGGACAGGGGCCTCCAATGAGCAGTTCTTC.

V usage is TRBV9 and J usage is TRBJ1-6; 7 bases align to TRBD1. Germline CDR1 reads SGDLS; CDR2 reads YYNGEE. The CDR3 has 16 residues. Unmatched junction bases numbered 10, after V lost 3 bases and J lost 7 bases. CDR3 bases: TGTGCCAGCAGCGATCAACGCGGGACAGTAAATTCACCCCTCCACTTT. Translated, it gives CASSDQRGTVNSPLHF.